The 18 T cell receptor beta chains presented below share a single source sample, sequenced in a study of blood T cell repertoires in COVID-19. The data were produced by immunoSEQ multiplex PCR, yet TCRdb's version contains in-frame clones alone and is incomplete. The data show approximately 44,000 clones, 79% seen once. Sample: peripheral blood. These receptor sequences come from a woman aged 80 or older with acute or convalescent COVID-19.

This chain uses TRBV23-1 with TRBJ2-5; TRBD1 aligns across 9 bases. TRBV23-1 has ORF status, its function being uncertain. The CDR3 length is 16 residues. The V segment lost 6 bases and the J segment 5 bases; nucleotides outside the gene matches: 13. The CDR3 DNA reads TGCGCCAGCAGCTTCGACGTGGACAGGGGAGGCGAGACCCAGTACTTC. Protein product: CASSFDVDRGGETQYF.

This chain joins TRBV23-1 and TRBJ1-2, with TRBD1 identical over 10 bases. TRBV23-1 is an open reading frame whose function is uncertain. Trimming at V came to 4 bases and at J to 4 bases, leaving 9 bases not matched to a gene. The CDR3 spans 16 residues. This CDR3 is CASSPSPDRGSYGYTF. The CDR3 bases are TGCGCCAGCAGTCCCTCCCCGGACAGGGGGAGCTATGGCTACACCTTC.

V is TRBV7-2 and J is TRBJ1-5; 7 nucleotides agree with TRBD1. The CDR3 length is 15 residues. Germline CDR1 SGHTA, CDR2 FQGNSA. The V and J ends lost 2 bases and 4 bases, in that order; junction bases with no gene match: 5. The chain's CDR3 is CASSLLTGMNQPQHF. Written as DNA, the CDR3 is TGTGCCAGCAGCTTATTGACAGGGATGAATCAGCCCCAGCATTTT.

The chain couples TRBV5-1 to TRBJ2-7; possible D gene TRBD2, 7 bases. Germline CDR1 SGHRS, CDR2 YFSETQ. V lost 4 bases and J lost 7, with 24 bases in between. CDR3 length: 16 residues. CDR3 DNA sequence: TGCGCCAGCAGCCCCGGGCCTAACAGGGTGCGGGGGGAGCAGTACTTC. Protein sequence: CASSPGPNRVRGEQYF.

This sequence joins TRBV5-1 and TRBJ2-5; the match to TRBD2 covers 14 bases. Germline loops: CDR1 SGHRS, CDR2 YFSETQ. The CDR3 runs to 15 residues. V shed 4 bases and J 5 bases; nucleotides not matched to a gene: 4. As DNA, the CDR3 is TGCGCCAGCAGCCGAGGGACTAGCGGGAGTGAGACCCAGTACTTC. This gives the protein CASSRGTSGSETQYF.

The sample holds a few counts of this clone. CDR3 sequence reads: CASSSGTSGDTQYF. CDR3 coding DNA: TGCGCCAGCAGCTCGGGGACTAGCGGGGATACGCAGTATTTT. The V call is TRBV5-1, the J call TRBJ2-3; 12 bases are shared with TRBD2. The CDR3 sequence is 14 residues long. Germline CDR1 and CDR2: SGHRS and YFSETQ. V trimming: 3 bases; J trimming: 6 bases; junction bases outside the gene matches: 2.

This rearrangement joins TRBV6-5 to TRBJ1-1, with a weak D call TRBD1 (5 bases). V lost 4 bases to trimming and J lost 3 bases, with 9 bases between them. Germline CDR1 reads MNHEY; CDR2 reads SVGAGI. The CDR3 extends over 13 amino acids. CDR3: CASSSAGDTEAFF. In nucleotides, the CDR3 is TGTGCCAGCAGTTCCGCGGGGGACACTGAAGCTTTCTTT.

The V and J genes are TRBV9 and TRBJ2-1; no clear D gene. This CDR3 has 15 residues. Per germline, CDR1 SGDLS and CDR2 YYNGEE. Trimming shortened V by 4 bases and J by 1 base, and 12 bases separated the two germline ends. The DNA for the CDR3 is TGTGCCAGCAGCCCCAGTCTCGATTCCTACAATGAGCAGTTCTTC. It encodes CASSPSLDSYNEQFF.

The V gene is TRBV10-2, the J gene TRBJ2-7, with D perhaps matching TRBD1 (5 bases). The V gene's germline CDR1 is WSHSY and CDR2 SAAADI. Trimming pared 8 bases from V and 6 bases from J, leaving 17 bases between. The CDR3 totals 13 residues. The chain's CDR3 is CASSLGSQGEQYF. DNA for the CDR3: TGCGCCAGCTCCCTCGGCAGTCAGGGCGAGCAGTACTTC.

This chain connects TRBV5-1 to TRBJ2-7, with TRBD1 matching 9 bases. J lost 1 base, V lost 0 bases, and 2 bases had no gene match. The CDR3 is made up of 15 amino acids. Germline V gene sequence: CDR1 SGHRS, CDR2 YFSETQ. The CDR3 reads CASSLAGTGSYEQYF. The CDR3 region has the DNA TGCGCCAGCAGCTTGGCTGGGACAGGGTCCTACGAGCAGTACTTC.

The V call is TRBV6-1, the J call TRBJ2-6; a possible D gene is TRBD2 (5 bases). The CDR3 has 15 amino acids. V shed 1 base and J shed 2 bases, with 6 bases lying between them. Germline CDR1 reads MNHNS; CDR2 reads SASEGT. The CDR3 loop is CASSEGTPGANVLTF. CDR3 nucleotides: TGTGCCAGCAGTGAAGGGACTCCTGGGGCCAACGTCCTGACTTTC.

The rearrangement uses TRBV5-1 and TRBJ2-5; tentative D call: TRBD1 (5 bases). V lost 0 bases and J lost 7, with 16 bases in between. Germline lookup yields CDR1 SGHRS and CDR2 YFSETQ. The CDR3 totals 15 residues. CDR3 loop: CASSLGQSQPRTQYF. CDR3 coding DNA: TGCGCCAGCAGCTTGGGACAGTCCCAGCCTCGGACCCAGTACTTC.

This chain uses TRBV6-2 or TRBV6-3 with TRBJ2-1, with 8 bases aligning to TRBD2. The germline V gene has CDR1 MNHEY and CDR2 SVGEGT. J gave up 9 bases and V 2 bases, and 9 bases lay outside the gene matches. The CDR3 sequence is 15 residues long. The CDR3 DNA reads TGTGCCAGCAGTTACCTACGAGCGGGAGCGGGTGAGCAGTTCTTC. Translation gives CASSYLRAGAGEQFF.

This clone appeared once. This chain joins TRBV7-6 and TRBJ2-1, with 14 bases that match TRBD2. This CDR3 is 19 amino acids long. V lost 5 bases, J lost 4 bases, and 13 bases stayed unmatched. Germline-derived CDR1 and CDR2 are SGHVS and FNYEAQ. For the CDR3, the DNA is TGTGCCAGCAGCCGGGGACTAGCGGGAGAGGTTGGCCTTTACAATGAGCAGTTCTTC. Its protein is CASSRGLAGEVGLYNEQFF.

The V call is TRBV29-1, the J call TRBJ2-3; the D gene is possibly TRBD1 (6 bases). Germline CDR1 SQVTM, CDR2 ANQGSEA. This CDR3 is 15 amino acids long. V was clipped by 4 bases and J by 2 bases, with 16 bases between them. CDR3 amino acids: CSVVRSRGVTDTQYF. The CDR3 DNA is TGCAGCGTTGTAAGGTCCAGGGGAGTCACAGATACGCAGTATTTT.

This chain links TRBV5-1 with TRBJ2-7; 11 bases are a match to TRBD1. Trimming cost V 4 bases and J 6 bases; bases outside gene matches: 3. The V gene's germline CDR1 is SGHRS and CDR2 YFSETQ. CDR3 length equals 13 residues. In nucleotides, the CDR3 is TGCGCCAGCAGCAAGGGACAGGGGGGCGAGCAGTACTTC. Amino acid sequence: CASSKGQGGEQYF.

The rearrangement joins TRBV15 to TRBJ1-3, with 7 bases that match TRBD1. V shed 3 bases and J 2 bases; nucleotides not matched to a gene: 1. This CDR3 has 14 residues. Germline V CDR1 and CDR2: LNHNV, YYDKDF (reference sequence). The CDR3 loop is CATSRTGTGNTIYF. In DNA form, the CDR3 reads TGTGCCACCAGCAGGACAGGGACTGGAAACACCATATATTTT.

This clone was found once. CDR3 nucleotide sequence: TGTGCCAGCAGCTTAGCGGCGAACACTGAAGCTTTCTTT. Amino acid sequence: CASSLAANTEAFF. The J gene is TRBJ1-1, the V gene TRBV7-2; D unresolved. Per the germline V gene, CDR1 is SGHTA and CDR2 is FQGNSA. V was shortened by 0 bases and J by 1 base, with 3 bases between the two germline ends. The CDR3 covers 13 residues.